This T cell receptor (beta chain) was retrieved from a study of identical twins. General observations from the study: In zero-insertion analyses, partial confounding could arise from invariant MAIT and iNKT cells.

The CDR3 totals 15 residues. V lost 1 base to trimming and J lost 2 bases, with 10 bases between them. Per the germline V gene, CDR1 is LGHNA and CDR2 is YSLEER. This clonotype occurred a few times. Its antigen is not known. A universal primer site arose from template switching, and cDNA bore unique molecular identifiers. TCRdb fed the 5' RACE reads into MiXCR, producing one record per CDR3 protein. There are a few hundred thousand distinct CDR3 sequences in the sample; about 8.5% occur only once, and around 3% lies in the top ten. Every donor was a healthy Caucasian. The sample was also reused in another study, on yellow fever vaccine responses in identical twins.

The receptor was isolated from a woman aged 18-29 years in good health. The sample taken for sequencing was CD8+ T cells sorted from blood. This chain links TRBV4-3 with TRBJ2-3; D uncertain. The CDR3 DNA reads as TGCGCCAGCAGCCAAGTGCTGTCAGTCACAGATACGCAGTATTTT. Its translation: CASSQVLSVTDTQYF.